In this sample, the clone carrying this TCR beta chain turned up a few times. This sample is part of a study of blood T cell repertoires in COVID-19. In the study overall: COVID-19 samples collected from the United States, Italy and Spain covered acute and convalescent phases. From T cells, B-cell-depleted T cells, or PBMCs came the material, which was cDNA or gDNA.

The authors' processing: Using reference gene primer amplification, nucleated cell counts were estimated. The data were produced by immunoSEQ multiplex PCR, yet TCRdb's version contains in-frame clones alone and is incomplete. V, J and clone size reflect that table, while D and trimming were determined from the DNA. Among around 190,000 clones listed, about 82% were seen once. V was trimmed by 3 bases and J by 10 bases, leaving 16 bases between them. This CDR3 has 15 amino acids. CDR1 is MNHEY, CDR2 SVGAGI, per germline. The V call is TRBV6-5, the J call TRBJ1-6; D not resolved. The specimen was peripheral blood. The TCR was taken from an older man with active or convalescent COVID-19. The CDR3 loop reads CASSYSYKGESPLHF. In nucleotides, the CDR3 is TGTGCCAGCAGTTATTCCTACAAGGGAGAATCACCCCTCCACTTT.